Shown below are 6 T cell receptor beta chains from a single sample sequenced in a study of blood T cell repertoires in COVID-19. Sequencing used immunoSEQ multiplex PCR; TCRdb keeps in-frame clones, though not all of them. The sample contains about 270,000 clones, around 88% of which appear only once. Sequencing was performed on peripheral blood. The receptors derive from a woman of 80 years or more with COVID-19, enrolled during active disease.

The CDR3 DNA sequence: TGTGCCAGCAGTTCTACTAGCGGGGGTAAATATCAGTTCTTC. Translation: CASSSTSGGKYQFF. J is TRBJ2-1 and V is TRBV6-5; 11 nucleotides align to TRBD2. The CDR3 sequence is 14 residues long. Germline CDR1 and CDR2: MNHEY and SVGAGI. V was pared by 4 bases and J by 13 bases, with 9 bases of the junction left unmatched.

The chain links TRBV9 to TRBJ2-6; D possibly corresponds to TRBD1 (6 bases). This CDR3 has 16 residues. Deletions cut 0 bases from V and 2 bases from J, with 9 bases between. Germline CDR1 and CDR2: SGDLS and YYNGEE. The CDR3 DNA reads TGTGCCAGCAGCGTAGACAGGGCCCCTGGGGCCAACGTCCTGACTTTC. Amino acid sequence: CASSVDRAPGANVLTF.

This chain connects TRBV15 to TRBJ2-7; D is uncertain. Germline V gene lookup returns CDR1 LNHNV and CDR2 YYDKDF (reference sequence). The CDR3 is 14 residues long. The germline V and J ends were trimmed by 0 bases and 2 bases, with 8 bases remaining between them. The CDR3 region has the DNA TGTGCCACCAGCAGAGAACAGATCGCCTACGAGCAGTACTTC. It specifies CATSREQIAYEQYF.

The chain couples TRBV7-9 to TRBJ2-5, with D possibly being TRBD2 (5 bases). Trimming stripped 5 bases from V and 4 bases from J, with 14 bases between. CDR3 length: 14 residues. Looked up from germline, CDR1 is SEHNR and CDR2 is FQNEAQ (reference sequence). CDR3 coding DNA: TGTGCCAGCAGCCCCTCGCTGAGCGGAGAGACCCAGTACTTC. The encoded protein is CASSPSLSGETQYF.

The rearrangement uses TRBV19 and TRBJ1-1; D not certain. Trimming took off 2 bases at V and 6 bases at J, with 13 bases between the two ends. The germline gives CDR1 LNHDA, CDR2 SQIVND (reference sequence). There are 14 residues in the CDR3. CDR3 nucleotide sequence: TGTGCCAGTAGTATATTAACGGGGAAGGCTGAAGCTTTCTTT. The encoded protein is CASSILTGKAEAFF.

The chain joins TRBV7-9 to TRBJ1-3; TRBD1 is a possible D gene (6 bases). The V end was cut by 0 bases, the J end by 6 bases, with 6 bases between. This CDR3 region has 13 residues. Germline values: CDR1 SEHNR, CDR2 FQNEAQ (reference sequence). The CDR3 DNA sequence: TGTGCCAGCAGCTTAGCGGGGGCAAACACCATATATTTT. As protein: CASSLAGANTIYF.